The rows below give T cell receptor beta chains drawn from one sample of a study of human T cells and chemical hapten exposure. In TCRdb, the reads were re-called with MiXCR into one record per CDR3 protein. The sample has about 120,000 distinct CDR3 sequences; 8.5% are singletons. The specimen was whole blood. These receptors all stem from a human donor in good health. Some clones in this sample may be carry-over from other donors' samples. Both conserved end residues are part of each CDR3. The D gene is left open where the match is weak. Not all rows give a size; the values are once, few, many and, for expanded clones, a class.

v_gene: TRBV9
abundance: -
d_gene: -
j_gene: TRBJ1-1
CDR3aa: CASSEDRRNTEAFF
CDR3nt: TGTGCCAGCAGTGAGGACCGTAGAAACACTGAAGCTTTCTTT

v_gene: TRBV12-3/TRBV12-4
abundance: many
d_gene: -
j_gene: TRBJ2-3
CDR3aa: CASSSPKGVDTQYF
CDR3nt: TGTGCCAGCAGTAGTCCGAAGGGGGTTGATACGCAGTATTTT

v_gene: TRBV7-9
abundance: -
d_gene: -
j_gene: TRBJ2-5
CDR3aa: CASSLAVLQETQYF
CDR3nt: TGTGCCAGCAGCTTAGCGGTACTCCAAGAGACCCAGTACTTC

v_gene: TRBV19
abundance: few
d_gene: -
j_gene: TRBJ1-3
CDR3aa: CASRGKRTVVTSGNTIYF
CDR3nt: TGTGCCAGTAGGGGGAAGAGGACGGTCGTAACCTCTGGAAACACCATATATTTT

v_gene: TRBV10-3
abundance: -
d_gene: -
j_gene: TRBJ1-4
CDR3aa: CAIRKPGSNEKLFF
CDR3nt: TGTGCCATCAGAAAGCCAGGGAGTAATGAAAAACTGTTTTTT

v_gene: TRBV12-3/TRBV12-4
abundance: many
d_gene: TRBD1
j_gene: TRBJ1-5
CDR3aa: CASSFDRDRGRDQPQHF
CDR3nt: TGTGCCAGCAGTTTCGACCGGGACAGGGGGCGCGATCAGCCCCAGCATTTT

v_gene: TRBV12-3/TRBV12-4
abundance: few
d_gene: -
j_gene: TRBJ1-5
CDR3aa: CASSETAANQPQHF
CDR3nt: TGTGCCAGCAGCGAGACAGCAGCTAATCAGCCCCAGCATTTT

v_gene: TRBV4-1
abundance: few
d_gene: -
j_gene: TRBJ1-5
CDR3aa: CASSHGGDSNQPQHF
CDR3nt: TGCGCCAGCAGCCATGGAGGGGATAGCAATCAGCCCCAGCATTTT

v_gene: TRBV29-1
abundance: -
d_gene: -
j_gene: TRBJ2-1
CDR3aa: CSVALSGRFYNEQFF
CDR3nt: TGCAGCGTAGCGCTTAGCGGCAGATTTTACAATGAGCAGTTCTTC

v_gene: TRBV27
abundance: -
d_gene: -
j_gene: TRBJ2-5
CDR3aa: CASSPSLQGPQETQYF
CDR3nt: TGTGCCAGCAGTCCGTCCCTCCAGGGACCCCAAGAGACCCAGTACTTC

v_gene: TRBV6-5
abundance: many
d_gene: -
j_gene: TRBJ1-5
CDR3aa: CASSPSYNQPQHF
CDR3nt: TGTGCCAGCAGTCCGTCCTACAATCAGCCCCAGCATTTT

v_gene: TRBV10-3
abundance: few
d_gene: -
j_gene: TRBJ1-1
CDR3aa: CAISEGQSSEAFF
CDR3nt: TGTGCCATCAGTGAGGGACAGAGCTCTGAAGCTTTCTTT

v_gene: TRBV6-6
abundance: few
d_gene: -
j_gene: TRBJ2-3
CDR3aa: CASSLPTSADTQYF
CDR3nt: TGTGCCAGCAGTCTCCCGACTAGTGCAGATACGCAGTATTTT

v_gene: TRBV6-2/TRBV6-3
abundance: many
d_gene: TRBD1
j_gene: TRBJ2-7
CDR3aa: CASSYRQGYEQYF
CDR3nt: TGTGCCAGCAGTTACCGACAGGGCTACGAGCAGTACTTC

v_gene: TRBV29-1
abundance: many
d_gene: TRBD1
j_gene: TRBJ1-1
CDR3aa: CSVEAFNRGLRDTEAFF
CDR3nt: TGCAGCGTTGAAGCGTTTAACAGGGGCCTTCGAGACACTGAAGCTTTCTTT

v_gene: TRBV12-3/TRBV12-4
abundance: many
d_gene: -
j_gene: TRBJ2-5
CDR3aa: CASSLGRQGGSETQYF
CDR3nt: TGTGCCAGCAGTTTAGGTCGACAGGGAGGCTCCGAGACCCAGTACTTC

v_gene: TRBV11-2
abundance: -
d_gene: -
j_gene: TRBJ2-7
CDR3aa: CASSQLVGGPTSYEQYF
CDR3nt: TGTGCCAGCAGCCAACTCGTCGGAGGGCCAACCTCCTACGAGCAGTACTTC

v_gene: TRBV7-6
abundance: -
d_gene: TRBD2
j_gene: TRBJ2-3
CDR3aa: CASSLAGSGRVDTQYF
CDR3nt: TGTGCCAGCAGCTTAGCGGGTAGCGGGAGAGTAGATACGCAGTATTTT

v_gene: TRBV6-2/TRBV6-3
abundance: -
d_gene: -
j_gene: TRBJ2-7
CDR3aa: CASSSGLHFEEQYF
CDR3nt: TGTGCCAGCAGTTCGGGACTCCACTTTGAGGAGCAGTACTTC

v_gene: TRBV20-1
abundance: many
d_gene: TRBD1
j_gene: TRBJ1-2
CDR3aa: CSARDWTGGNYGYTF
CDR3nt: TGCAGTGCTAGAGATTGGACAGGGGGCAACTATGGCTACACCTTC

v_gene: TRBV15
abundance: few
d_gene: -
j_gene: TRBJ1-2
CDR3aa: CATSRGWGEGYTF
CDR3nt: TGTGCCACCAGCAGAGGGTGGGGTGAAGGCTACACCTTC

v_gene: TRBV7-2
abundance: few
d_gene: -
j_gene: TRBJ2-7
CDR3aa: CASSLAMGRFYEQYF
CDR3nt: TGTGCCAGCAGCTTAGCGATGGGCAGATTCTACGAGCAGTACTTC

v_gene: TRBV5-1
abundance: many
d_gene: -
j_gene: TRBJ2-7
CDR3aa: CASSLDATGTPYEQYF
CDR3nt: TGCGCCAGCAGCTTGGACGCCACCGGGACACCTTACGAGCAGTACTTC

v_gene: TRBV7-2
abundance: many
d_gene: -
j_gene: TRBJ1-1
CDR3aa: CASSLAPFPSEAFF
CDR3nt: TGTGCCAGCAGCTTAGCACCGTTCCCCTCTGAAGCTTTCTTT

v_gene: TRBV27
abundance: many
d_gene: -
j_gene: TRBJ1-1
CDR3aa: CASSLFGANTEAFF
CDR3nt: TGTGCCAGCAGTTTATTTGGGGCGAACACTGAAGCTTTCTTT

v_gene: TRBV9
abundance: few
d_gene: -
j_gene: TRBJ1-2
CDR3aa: CASSLGQSFYGYTF
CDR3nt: TGTGCCAGCAGCCTTGGACAGTCTTTTTATGGCTACACCTTC

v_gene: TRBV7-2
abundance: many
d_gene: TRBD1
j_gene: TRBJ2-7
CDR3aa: CASSSRQGSYEQYF
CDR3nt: TGTGCCAGCAGCTCCCGACAGGGTTCCTACGAGCAGTACTTC

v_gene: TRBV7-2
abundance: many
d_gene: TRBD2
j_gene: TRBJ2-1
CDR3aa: CASSLVSGGAGDNEQFF
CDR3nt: TGTGCCAGCAGCTTGGTCAGCGGGGGCGCGGGGGACAATGAGCAGTTCTTC

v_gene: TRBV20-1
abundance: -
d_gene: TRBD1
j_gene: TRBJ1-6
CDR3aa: CSARDRTGTNSPLHF
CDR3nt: TGCAGTGCTAGAGATAGGACAGGGACTAATTCACCCCTCCACTTT

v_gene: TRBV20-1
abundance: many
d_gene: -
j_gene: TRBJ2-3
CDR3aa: CSASPSNREDTQYF
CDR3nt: TGCAGTGCCAGCCCCTCGAATAGGGAAGATACGCAGTATTTT

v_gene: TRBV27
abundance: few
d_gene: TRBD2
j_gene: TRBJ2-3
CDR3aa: CASSSTSEFLTDTQYF
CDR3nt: TGTGCCAGCAGTTCTACTAGCGAGTTCCTCACAGATACGCAGTATTTT

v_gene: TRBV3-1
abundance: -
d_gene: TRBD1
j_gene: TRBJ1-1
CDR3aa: CASRGTVYTEAFF
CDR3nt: TGTGCCAGCAGGGGGACAGTCTACACTGAAGCTTTCTTT

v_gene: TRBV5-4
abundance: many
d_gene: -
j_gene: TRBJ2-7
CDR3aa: CASSTATGPYEQYF
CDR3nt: TGTGCCAGCAGCACCGCGACAGGCCCCTACGAGCAGTACTTC

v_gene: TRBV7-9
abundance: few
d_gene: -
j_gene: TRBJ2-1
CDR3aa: CASSPQTLPREQFF
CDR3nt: TGTGCCAGCAGCCCTCAGACCCTACCAAGGGAGCAGTTCTTC

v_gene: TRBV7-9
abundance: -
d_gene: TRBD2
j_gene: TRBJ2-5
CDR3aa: CASSLQRGGRGETQYF
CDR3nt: TGTGCCAGCAGCTTACAGCGGGGGGGCCGAGGAGAGACCCAGTACTTC

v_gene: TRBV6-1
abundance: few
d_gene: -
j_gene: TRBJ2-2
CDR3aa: CASWTDTGELFF
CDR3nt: TGTGCCAGCTGGACAGACACCGGGGAGCTGTTTTTT

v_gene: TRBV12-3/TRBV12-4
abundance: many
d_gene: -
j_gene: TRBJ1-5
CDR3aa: CASSLWGEDSNQPQHF
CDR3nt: TGTGCCAGCAGTTTATGGGGGGAAGATAGCAATCAGCCCCAGCATTTT